A selection of T cell receptor beta chains follows, all from one sample in a study of beta chain features in type 1 diabetes. Sequencing used immunoSEQ multiplex PCR; TCRdb keeps in-frame clones, though not all of them. The table records tens of thousands of clones, around 32% of them present only once. Sequencing used stem cell memory CD4+ T cells from blood. The receptors stem from a woman between 18 and 30 years old in good health. Both conserved end residues are part of each CDR3. A D gene is named only where the DNA matches it firmly. Clone size appears in some rows only: once, few, many, or a class for an expanded clone.

TRBD1	TRBV6-1	TRBJ2-2	few	CASIEGAGTGELFF	TGTGCCTCTATTGAGGGGGCCGGCACCGGGGAGCTGTTTTTT
.	TRBV18	TRBJ1-1	few	CASSPAGGPEAFF	TGTGCCAGCTCACCCGCCGGAGGGCCTGAAGCTTTCTTT
TRBD2	TRBV7-2	TRBJ2-5	few	CASSLRFGGAETQYF	TGTGCCAGCAGCTTACGGTTCGGGGGGGCGGAGACCCAGTACTTC
.	TRBV5-1	TRBJ1-4	.	CASSLVGANEKLFF	TGCGCCAGCAGCTTAGTAGGGGCTAATGAAAAACTGTTTTTT
.	TRBV18	TRBJ2-7	few	CASSPEAYEQYF	TGTGCCAGCTCACCAGAGGCCTACGAGCAGTACTTC
TRBD1	TRBV6-6	TRBJ1-5	.	CASRFPGTGANQPQHF	TGTGCCAGCAGGTTCCCCGGGACAGGGGCTAATCAGCCCCAGCATTTT
TRBD2	TRBV7-9	TRBJ2-7	many	CASTRLAGGYEQYF	TGTGCCAGCACCAGACTAGCGGGAGGCTACGAGCAGTACTTC
.	TRBV7-8	TRBJ2-3	.	CASLSTDTQYF	TGTGCCAGCCTGAGCACAGATACGCAGTATTTT
TRBD2	TRBV7-6	TRBJ2-1	few	CASSVGTSGGYNEQFF	TGTGCCAGCAGCGTAGGGACTAGCGGGGGCTACAATGAGCAGTTCTTC
.	TRBV10-3	TRBJ2-2	few	CAIIGSYPGELFF	TGTGCCATCATCGGGAGTTATCCCGGGGAGCTGTTTTTT
TRBD1	TRBV6-6	TRBJ2-4	.	CASRTTGTGLKNIQYF	TGTGCCAGCAGAACTACCGGGACAGGGCTAAAAAACATTCAGTACTTC
.	TRBV7-2	TRBJ1-1	.	CASAGHMNTEAFF	TGTGCCAGCGCAGGGCATATGAACACTGAAGCTTTCTTT
.	TRBV7-2	TRBJ1-1	few	CASSLSEGRITEAFF	TGTGCCAGCAGCTTATCGGAAGGGAGGATCACTGAAGCTTTCTTT
TRBD2	TRBV7-2	TRBJ2-3	few	CASSLNGGARDTQYF	TGTGCCAGCAGCTTAAACGGGGGGGCAAGAGATACGCAGTATTTT
TRBD1	TRBV5-4	TRBJ1-3	few	CASSYFPTGGENTIYF	TGTGCCAGCAGCTACTTTCCAACAGGGGGCGAAAACACCATATATTTT
TRBD2	TRBV12-5	TRBJ2-5	.	CASGLELAGTKTQYF	TGTGCTAGTGGTTTGGAACTAGCGGGGACAAAGACCCAGTACTTC
.	TRBV5-1	TRBJ2-2	few	CASSLRTGSGELFF	TGCGCCAGCAGCTTGCGTACGGGATCCGGGGAGCTGTTTTTT
.	TRBV4-1	TRBJ2-4	.	CASSLQGWENIQYF	TGCGCCAGCAGTCTCCAGGGTTGGGAAAACATTCAGTACTTC
.	TRBV6-6	TRBJ1-5	.	CASSSTGGQPQHF	TGTGCCAGCAGTTCCACCGGAGGTCAGCCCCAGCATTTT
TRBD1	TRBV19	TRBJ2-7	once	CASSPRDSSYEQYF	TGTGCCAGTAGTCCCAGGGACAGCTCCTACGAGCAGTACTTC
.	TRBV11-2	TRBJ2-1	few	CASSPPGEGEQFF	TGTGCCAGCAGCCCACCAGGGGAGGGTGAGCAGTTCTTC
TRBD1	TRBV5-1	TRBJ2-5	.	CASSWDRQDGTQYF	TGCGCCAGCAGCTGGGACAGGCAAGATGGGACCCAGTACTTC
TRBD1	TRBV5-1	TRBJ2-7	.	CASSLDRGEQYF	TGCGCCAGCAGTCTGGACAGGGGCGAGCAGTACTTC
TRBD2	TRBV5-1	TRBJ2-1	few	CASSPRASGSGNEQFF	TGCGCCAGCAGCCCGCGGGCTAGCGGGAGTGGCAATGAGCAGTTCTTC
.	TRBV7-9	TRBJ1-2	few	CASSSQEYGYTF	TGTGCCAGCAGCTCACAGGAATATGGCTACACCTTC
TRBD2	TRBV4-2	TRBJ2-1	.	CASSPNSGEVPHEQFF	TGTGCCAGCAGCCCCAATAGCGGGGAGGTTCCCCATGAGCAGTTCTTC
.	TRBV29-1	TRBJ2-1	.	CSVVRGGINEQFF	TGCAGCGTTGTACGAGGAGGGATTAATGAGCAGTTCTTC